The 20 T cell receptor beta chains below all came from one sample that was sequenced in a study of OX40 agonist ivuxolimab in advanced cancers. Measured with immunoSEQ multiplex PCR; TCRdb has only the in-frame clones, and not every one. The data hold about 79,000 clones, with around 92% observed a single time. The material sequenced was CD4+ or CD8+ T cells sorted from blood, taken in a trial of the OX40 agonist ivuxolimab. These receptors were taken from an adult with an advanced solid tumor such as melanoma, head and neck, liver or kidney cancer.

This rearrangement joins TRBV6-1 to TRBJ2-1; TRBD1 is a possible D gene (6 bases). CDR1 MNHNS and CDR2 SASEGT come from the germline V gene. The CDR3 has 12 residues. Between the trimmed V and J ends, which lost 6 bases and 10 bases, there was a span of 13 bases. Here the CDR3 reads CASRKGEWEQFF. The CDR3 DNA follows: TGTGCCAGCAGAAAGGGGGAGTGGGAGCAGTTCTTC.

The chain employs TRBV10-2 and TRBJ2-1; 14 bases map to TRBD2. Germline-derived CDR1 and CDR2 are WSHSY and SAAADI. The CDR3 length is 16 residues. V gave up 5 bases and J gave up 1 base; unmatched junction bases: 1. CDR3: CASSRTSGGSYNEQFF. The CDR3 nucleotides are TGCGCCAGCAGTAGGACTAGCGGGGGGTCCTACAATGAGCAGTTCTTC.

As regards this clone: Other DNA sequences within the sample encode an identical CDR3. The chain carries TRBV7-2 and TRBJ2-5; 8 bases align to TRBD1. Per germline, CDR1 SGHTA and CDR2 FQGNSA. The CDR3 is 14 residues long. Trimming removed 3 bases from V and 4 bases from J; junction bases left unmatched: 4. DNA for the CDR3: TGTGCCAGCAGCTTGCAGGGGGCGCGAGAGACCCAGTACTTC. Its protein is CASSLQGARETQYF.

V usage is TRBV23-1 and J usage is TRBJ2-7; 8 bases map to TRBD1. TRBV23-1 carries the ORF label, with uncertain function. The CDR3 extends over 15 amino acids. V shed 5 bases and J 5 bases; nucleotides not matched to a gene: 11. The CDR3: CASSSSGTGGHEQYF. The CDR3 coding sequence is TGCGCCAGCAGTTCATCCGGGACAGGTGGCCACGAGCAGTACTTC.

The table lists this clone with a count of one. The CDR3 protein is CASSLAFIGETQYF. The DNA for the CDR3 is TGTGCCAGCAGCTTAGCGTTCATCGGGGAGACCCAGTACTTC. The genes are TRBV7-2 and TRBJ2-5; D remains unclear. The germline V gene has CDR1 SGHTA and CDR2 FQGNSA. V was pared by 0 bases and J by 5 bases, with 10 bases between. This CDR3 is 14 amino acids long.

The table lists this clone with a few counts. The V gene is TRBV29-1, the J gene TRBJ2-1; D perhaps matches TRBD1 (6 bases). Germline V gives CDR1 SQVTM, CDR2 ANQGSEA. The CDR3 length is 12 residues. V dropped 4 bases and J dropped 8 bases, with 12 bases sitting between them. CDR3 loop: CSVGPGAYEQFF. The CDR3 coding sequence is TGCAGCGTTGGGCCAGGGGCTTATGAGCAGTTCTTC.

V is TRBV5-1 and J is TRBJ2-1; TRBD1 might be the D (5 bases). This CDR3 contains 16 residues. CDR1 and CDR2 from the germline V gene are SGHRS and YFSETQ. The ends were cut back, 4 bases at V and 4 bases at J, with 18 bases in the middle. DNA of the CDR3: TGCGCCAGCAGCCCCGGACATCTAGACATTTACAATGAGCAGTTCTTC. Translating gives CASSPGHLDIYNEQFF.

This clone appeared a single time. The chain joins TRBV30 to TRBJ2-6; D remains unclear. V lost 5 bases and J 4 bases, leaving 15 bases between the germline ends. Germline V gene data show CDR1 as GTSNPN and CDR2 as SVGIG (reference sequence). The CDR3 is 15 residues long. The CDR3 loop is CAWVGPGLGANVLTF. CDR3 in DNA: TGTGCCTGGGTCGGGCCCGGTTTGGGGGCCAACGTCCTGACTTTC.

The chain is built from TRBV6-5 and TRBJ2-2; 14 bases match TRBD2. The CDR3 is 16 residues long. Unmatched junction bases numbered 4, after V lost 4 bases and J lost 6 bases. Looked up from germline, CDR1 is MNHEY and CDR2 is SVGAGI. Written as DNA, the CDR3 is TGTGCCAGCAGTTCCCCGGGACTAGCGGGAGCCGGGGAGCTGTTTTTT. It yields the protein CASSSPGLAGAGELFF.

The chain recombines TRBV5-1 with TRBJ2-7; tentative D call: TRBD1 (6 bases). V was pared by 3 bases and J by 4 bases, with 14 bases between. The CDR3 sequence is 14 residues long. The germline V gene has CDR1 SGHRS and CDR2 YFSETQ. The CDR3 DNA reads TGCGCCAGCAGCTCAAGACGACAGGAATACGAGCAGTACTTC. It encodes CASSSRRQEYEQYF.

This chain connects TRBV12-2 to TRBJ2-1; TRBD2, as called in the table, went unchecked against the DNA. TRBV12-2 is a pseudogene segment. The CDR3 has 16 amino acids. CDR3 in DNA: TGTGCAAGTCGCTTAGCGTCGGGACTAGGCAACAATGAGCAGTTCTTC. Its protein is CASRLASGLGNNEQFF.

J is TRBJ2-5 and V is TRBV9; TRBD2 agrees at 10 bases. The CDR3 is 13 residues long. Trimming removed 3 bases from V and 6 bases from J; junction bases left unmatched: 2. The germline V gene has CDR1 SGDLS and CDR2 YYNGEE. The CDR3 coding sequence is TGTGCCAGCAGCGGTAGCGGGAGGAAGACCCAGTACTTC. This translates into CASSGSGRKTQYF.

The table lists this clone with a count of one. This sample also contains other DNA sequences that code for the same CDR3. The chain joins TRBV2 to TRBJ2-2; perhaps D is TRBD1 or TRBD2 (5 bases each). CDR1 SNHLY and CDR2 FYNNEI come from the germline V gene. The length of the CDR3 is 14 residues. The V end was cut by 4 bases, the J end by 1 base, with 7 bases between. The DNA of the CDR3 is TGTGCCAGCAGTGGGGACGGGAACACCGGGGAGCTGTTTTTT. As protein: CASSGDGNTGELFF.

The chain carries TRBV7-2 and TRBJ2-1; D not resolved. Germline CDR1 and CDR2: SGHTA and FQGNSA. The CDR3 extends over 13 amino acids. V was pared by 1 base and J by 5 bases, with 6 bases between. The CDR3 DNA follows: TGTGCCAGCAGCTTAGGACTGAACAATGAGCAGTTCTTC. Protein product: CASSLGLNNEQFF.

The chain combines TRBV27 with TRBJ2-1; 12 bases fit TRBD2. The germline V gene has CDR1 MNHEY and CDR2 SMNVEV (reference sequence). Losses at the gene ends were 3 bases for V and 6 bases for J; bases not matched to a gene: 9. The CDR3 runs to 17 residues. CDR3 in DNA: TGTGCCAGCAGTTTCGATCGAACTAGCGGGAGGAGCAATGAGCAGTTCTTC. It is translated as CASSFDRTSGRSNEQFF.

On this clone: Within the sample, other DNA sequences also encode this same CDR3. The chain joins TRBV11-2 to TRBJ2-5, with no clear D. In germline, CDR1 is SGHAT, CDR2 FQNNGV. This CDR3 contains 12 residues. Trimming cost V 4 bases and J 5 bases, with 8 bases left between them. The CDR3, as DNA: TGTGCCAGCAGCTCACTGGGGGAGACCCAGTACTTC. This codes for CASSSLGETQYF.

The chain links TRBV11-2 to TRBJ1-1; D uncertain. The germline CDR1 and CDR2 sequences are SGHAT and FQNNGV. Trimming pared 5 bases from V and 0 bases from J, leaving 10 bases between. CDR3 size: 14 residues. The CDR3 here is CASSTTRMNTEAFF. CDR3 DNA: TGTGCCAGCAGCACGACACGAATGAACACTGAAGCTTTCTTT.

This chain uses TRBV28 with TRBJ2-7; 7 nucleotides line up with TRBD1. The ends lost 5 bases at V and 6 bases at J; junction bases unmatched: 13. The CDR3 runs 15 residues. The germline V gene has CDR1 MDHEN and CDR2 SYDVKM. The CDR3 region is CASSQGDSLRPEQYF. CDR3 sequence (DNA): TGTGCCAGCAGTCAAGGGGACAGCCTCCGCCCCGAGCAGTACTTC.

This clone was recorded a few times. CDR3 protein: CAWSGAGGIQPQHF. Here the CDR3 DNA reads TGTGCCTGGAGTGGGGCTGGGGGGATTCAGCCCCAGCATTTT. V gene TRBV30 combines with J gene TRBJ1-5; TRBD1 is a possible D gene (5 bases). The V end lost 1 base, the J end lost 6 bases, and 13 bases lay between the germline ends. The CDR3 has 14 residues. Per the germline V gene, CDR1 is GTSNPN and CDR2 is SVGIG (reference sequence).

The V gene is TRBV5-1, the J gene TRBJ2-3, with 9 bases fitting TRBD2. CDR1 is SGHRS and CDR2 is YFSETQ in the germline V gene. J gave up 6 bases and V 4 bases, and 15 bases lay outside the gene matches. The CDR3 is 17 amino acids. The CDR3 DNA is TGCGCCAGCAGCGCCGCCTCTGCGGGAGGGGTTCGGGATACGCAGTATTTT. It yields the protein CASSAASAGGVRDTQYF.